These 7 T cell receptor beta chains were all obtained from the same sample, sequenced in a study of shared clonotypes between healthy human individuals. The data were produced by immunoSEQ multiplex PCR, yet TCRdb's version contains in-frame clones alone and is incomplete. In the table there are fewer than 2.5 million clones, roughly 93% of which are singletons. What was sequenced was naive CD4+ T cells from PBMCs. Subset noted: CD45RA+ positively selected. The receptors here all came from a man between 18 and 35 years old in good health. Some clones in this sample may be carry-over from other donors' samples.

The V gene is TRBV7-8, the J gene TRBJ2-7; unclear D gene. V lost 2 bases and J lost 2, with 13 bases in between. This CDR3 spans 15 amino acids. Germline V gene data show CDR1 as SGHVS and CDR2 as FQNEAQ. The CDR3 sequence: CASSLSYAVTYEQYF. CDR3 DNA: TGTGCCAGCAGCTTATCCTACGCCGTCACCTACGAGCAGTACTTC. The entire variable domain, with the rest obtained from reference TRBV7-8 and TRBJ2-7, is as follows: GAGVSQSPRYKVAKRGQDVALRCDPISGHVSLFWYQQALGQGPEFLTYFQNEAQLDKSGLPSDRFFAERPEGSVSTLKIQRTQQEDSAVYLCASSLSYAVTYEQYFGPGTRLTVT.

The J gene is TRBJ1-5, the V gene TRBV6-5, with D perhaps TRBD1 (5 bases). Trimming cost V 9 bases and J 7 bases, with 19 bases left between them. Germline-derived CDR1 and CDR2 are MNHEY and SVGAGI. The CDR3 length is 14 residues. In DNA form, the CDR3 reads TGTGCCAGTACCCCAGCGGGGGGTCACCAGCCCCAGCATTTT. Amino acid sequence: CASTPAGGHQPQHF.

The chain has TRBV6-6 and TRBJ2-7, with a tentative D call TRBD2 (5 bases). CDR3 size: 12 residues. V was pared by 5 bases and J by 4 bases, with 9 bases between. The germline gives CDR1 MNHNY, CDR2 SVGAGI (reference sequence). The CDR3 nucleotides read TGTGCCAGCAGTGATCCGGGATACGAGCAGTACTTC. It encodes CASSDPGYEQYF.

The chain is built from TRBV18 and TRBJ2-5; TRBD2 is a possible D gene (5 bases). Between the trimmed V and J ends, which lost 3 bases and 7 bases, there was a span of 21 bases. Germline loops: CDR1 KGHSH, CDR2 LQKENI. The CDR3 loop spans 16 amino acids. This CDR3 reads CASSPFEASRVGTQYF. For the CDR3, the DNA is TGTGCCAGCTCACCTTTTGAAGCCTCGAGGGTGGGGACCCAGTACTTC.

The CDR3 is CASSLVVTGGFYEQYF. As DNA, the CDR3 is TGTGCCAGCAGCTTAGTCGTGACGGGAGGGTTCTACGAGCAGTACTTC. The chain links TRBV7-8 to TRBJ2-7; 8 bases map to TRBD2. V lost 1 base to trimming and J lost 3 bases; unmatched junction nucleotides: 8. The CDR3 extends over 16 amino acids. CDR1 is SGHVS and CDR2 is FQNEAQ in the germline V gene.

The genes are TRBV5-4 and TRBJ2-6, with D possibly matching TRBD2 (7 bases). From germline, CDR1 is SGHNT and CDR2 YYREEE (reference sequence). The CDR3 extends over 17 amino acids. V dropped 4 bases and J dropped 0 bases, with 14 bases sitting between them. DNA for the CDR3: TGTGCCAGCAGCCGAGGGGGACTAAGCTCTGGGGCCAACGTCCTGACTTTC. Encoded protein: CASSRGGLSSGANVLTF. Together with reference TRBV5-4 and TRBJ2-6, the CDR3 gives the full variable domain: ETGVTQSPTHLIKTRGQQVTLRCSSQSGHNTVSWYQQALGQGPQFIFQYYREEENGRGNFPPRFSGLQFPNYSSELNVNALELDDSALYLCASSRGGLSSGANVLTFGAGSRLTVL.

This clone was counted a few times. This chain connects TRBV29-1 to TRBJ1-1, with D maybe TRBD1 (5 bases). Germline V gene data show CDR1 as SQVTM and CDR2 as ANQGSEA. This CDR3 region has 13 residues. V lost 4 bases, J lost 4 bases, and 13 bases lay in between. The CDR3 nucleotides are TGCAGCGTTGCAACCGGGGGTAGCACTGAAGCTTTCTTT. This encodes CSVATGGSTEAFF.